The next 6 T cell receptor beta chains were all read from a single sample in a study of CD8+CD57+ T cells in acquired aplastic anemia. Investigators profiled TCR beta VDJ and CDR3 from genomic DNA template. TCRdb used MiXCR to reprocess the reads, holding one entry per CDR3 protein. The repertoire holds more than 100,000 distinct CDR3 sequences, with more than 35% as singletons. The sequencing sample was made of sorted CD4+, CD8+, or CD8+CD57+ T cells (not recorded which) from PBMCs. These receptor sequences come from a human donor in good health, serving as a control.

A remark on this clonotype: A clone one base away is much larger, so this may be a read error. The chain couples TRBV20-1 to TRBJ2-2; tentative D call: TRBD2 (5 bases). V was cut by 5 bases and J by 2 bases, with 9 bases left in between. The CDR3 spans 13 residues. Germline V gene data show CDR1 as DFQATT and CDR2 as SNEGSKA (reference sequence). CDR3 amino acids: CSAGGSNTGELFF. The CDR3 nucleotides read TGCAGTGCTGGAGGAAGCAACACCGGGGAGCTGTTTTTT.

This clonotype showed up many times. The chain links TRBV25-1 to TRBJ1-4, with unresolved D. Germline CDR1 is MGHDK and CDR2 is SYGVNS. CDR3 size: 15 residues. V was pared by 3 bases and J by 1 base, with 9 bases between. CDR3 in amino acids: CASSDGGVTNEKLFF. CDR3 coding DNA: TGTGCCAGCAGTGACGGAGGAGTAACTAATGAAAAACTGTTTTTT.

Ten or more counts support this clonotype. This chain uses TRBV10-3 with TRBJ2-3; tentative D call: TRBD2 (7 bases). V shed 3 bases and J shed 6 bases, with 13 bases lying between them. The germline V gene encodes CDR1 ENHRY and CDR2 SYGVKD. The CDR3 loop spans 14 amino acids. The CDR3 DNA reads as TGTGCCATCAGTGAAGGGGGGGGAGGCGATACGCAGTATTTT. Translation: CAISEGGGGDTQYF.

This clonotype was picked up many times. As DNA, the CDR3 is TGTGCCATCAGTGGAAGGGGTAGCGGAGGATACGAGCAGTACTTC. The encoded protein is CAISGRGSGGYEQYF. The chain employs TRBV10-3 and TRBJ2-7; D possibly corresponds to TRBD2 (6 bases). This CDR3 contains 15 residues. Between the trimmed V and J ends, which lost 4 bases and 4 bases, there was a span of 17 bases. Germline V gene sequence: CDR1 ENHRY, CDR2 SYGVKD.

This clonotype came up many times. This chain connects TRBV20-1 to TRBJ2-1; TRBD2 aligns across 9 bases. V shed 2 bases, J shed 7 bases, and the junction held 6 bases outside the gene matches. Per the germline V gene, CDR1 is DFQATT and CDR2 is SNEGSKA (reference sequence). The CDR3 totals 14 residues. CDR3 DNA sequence: TGCAGTGCTAGATTAGGTCTAGCGGGGAATGAGCAGTTCTTC. Translated, it gives CSARLGLAGNEQFF.

The V gene is TRBV20-1, the J gene TRBJ1-2, with 9 bases that match TRBD1. This CDR3 region has 15 residues. From germline, CDR1 is DFQATT and CDR2 SNEGSKA (reference sequence). The ends lost 4 bases at V and 3 bases at J; junction bases unmatched: 9. CDR3 region: CSAKAGTGLDYGYTF. The CDR3 nucleotides read TGCAGTGCTAAGGCCGGGACAGGGTTAGACTATGGCTACACCTTC.